This TCR beta chain appears in the sequencing data of a study of response to subunit inactivated influenza vaccine. Regarding the study as a whole: It was the authors' suggestion that each seasonal influenza vaccination recruits few new T cells.

Per the germline V gene, CDR1 is SQVTM and CDR2 is ANQGSEA. This CDR3 is 10 amino acids long. V was clipped by 2 bases and J by 10 bases, with 7 bases between them. TCRdb reanalysed the RT-PCR reads using MiXCR and keeps one entry per CDR3 protein. Among approximately 200,000 distinct CDR3 sequences listed, 13% to 15% were seen once. There are many counts of this clonotype. Its cognate antigen is unknown. The chain joins TRBV29-1 to TRBJ2-3; no clear D gene. Sequencing was performed on CD8+ T cells sorted from PBMCs, taken about 5 days after vaccination. This receptor was taken from a man aged 45-65 years who received an inactivated influenza vaccine. Written as DNA, the CDR3 is TGCAGCGTTGAACTAGAACCGCAGTATTTT. It encodes CSVELEPQYF.